Detailed here is one TCR beta chain. The assay was immunoSEQ multiplex PCR, and TCRdb's table has in-frame clones only and misses some. Of 70,000 or so clones in the sample, 94% are singletons; the top ten hold roughly 2%. These data belong to a study of cytomegalovirus exposure and HLA in healthy donors. There are 14 residues in the CDR3. After removal of 6 bases from V and 1 base from J, the junction contained 3 bases not matched to a gene. The V gene's germline CDR1 is SGHTA and CDR2 FQGNSA. The V call is TRBV7-2, the J call TRBJ2-7; 10 bases fit TRBD2. The sequencing sample was made of PBMCs. This TCR came from a woman aged 18-30 years in good health and CMV-seropositive. The CDR3 DNA reads TGTGCCAGCAGGGTAGCGGGAGGATCCTACGAGCAGTACTTC. This gives the protein CASRVAGGSYEQYF.